Shown below are 5 T cell receptor beta chains from a single sample sequenced in a study of cytomegalovirus exposure and HLA in healthy donors. The PCR ran on 60 Vbeta and 13 Jbeta primers. Sequenced by immunoSEQ multiplex PCR; TCRdb stores in-frame clones only, minus some. The sample contains 150,000 or so clones, roughly 72% of which appear only once. What was sequenced was PBMCs. These TCRs come from a young man in good health and CMV-seronegative.

In its sample, this clone was seen a few times. The chain joins TRBV7-2 to TRBJ2-3, with D possibly matching TRBD2 (6 bases). The V end lost 5 bases, the J end lost 5 bases, and 23 bases lay between the germline ends. The CDR3 contains 17 residues. The V gene's germline CDR1 is SGHTA and CDR2 FQGNSA. The CDR3 nucleotides are TGTGCCAGCAGCCCTAGAATGGGGGGTGGAGGAGGAGATACGCAGTATTTT. Encoded protein: CASSPRMGGGGGDTQYF.

This clone was seen a single time. V is TRBV7-8 and J is TRBJ1-1; D might be TRBD1 (6 bases). The CDR3 has 15 residues. Trimming removed 4 bases at V and 0 bases at J, with 12 bases between. Germline CDR1 reads SGHVS; CDR2 reads FQNEAQ. This CDR3 is CASSSSQGLNTEAFF. CDR3 bases: TGTGCCAGCAGCTCGTCACAGGGCTTGAACACTGAAGCTTTCTTT.

The chain is built from TRBV13 and TRBJ2-2; the match to TRBD2 covers 8 bases. This CDR3 region has 17 residues. The germline V gene encodes CDR1 PRHDT and CDR2 FYEKMQ (reference sequence). Germline trimming cut 4 bases from V and 3 bases from J; bases unmatched to any gene: 10. CDR3 loop: CASSSSPGGADTGELFF. The DNA for the CDR3 is TGTGCCAGCAGCTCGTCTCCCGGGGGGGCCGACACCGGGGAGCTGTTTTTT. Supplemented by reference TRBV13 and TRBJ2-2, the full variable domain reads AAGVIQSPRHLIKEKRETATLKCYPIPRHDTVYWYQQGPGQDPQFLISFYEKMQSDKGSIPDRFSAQQFSDYHSELNMSSLELGDSALYFCASSSSPGGADTGELFFGEGSRLTVL.

The chain couples TRBV11-2 to TRBJ2-5, with TRBD2 matching over 9 bases. With 3 bases clipped from V and 9 bases from J, the junction kept 14 bases outside the gene matches. CDR1 SGHAT and CDR2 FQNNGV come from the germline V gene. The CDR3 is made up of 16 amino acids. CDR3 loop: CASSFPQAGGIWAQYF. CDR3 bases: TGTGCCAGCAGCTTTCCTCAAGCGGGGGGTATTTGGGCCCAGTACTTC. The full variable domain, in which reference TRBV11-2 and TRBJ2-5 provide the parts outside the CDR3, is EAGVAQSPRYKIIEKRQSVAFWCNPISGHATLYWYQQILGQGPKLLIQFQNNGVVDDSQLPKDRFSAERLKGVDSTLKIQPAKLEDSAVYLCASSFPQAGGIWAQYFGPGTRLLVL.

The gene calls are TRBV7-9 and TRBJ1-1; D uncertain. Deletions cut 3 bases from V and 3 bases from J, with 8 bases between. Germline V lookup: CDR1 SEHNR, CDR2 FQNEAQ (reference sequence). This CDR3 contains 13 residues. The CDR3 bases are TGTGCCAGCAGCTTCCCCGGAGACACTGAAGCTTTCTTT. It translates to CASSFPGDTEAFF.